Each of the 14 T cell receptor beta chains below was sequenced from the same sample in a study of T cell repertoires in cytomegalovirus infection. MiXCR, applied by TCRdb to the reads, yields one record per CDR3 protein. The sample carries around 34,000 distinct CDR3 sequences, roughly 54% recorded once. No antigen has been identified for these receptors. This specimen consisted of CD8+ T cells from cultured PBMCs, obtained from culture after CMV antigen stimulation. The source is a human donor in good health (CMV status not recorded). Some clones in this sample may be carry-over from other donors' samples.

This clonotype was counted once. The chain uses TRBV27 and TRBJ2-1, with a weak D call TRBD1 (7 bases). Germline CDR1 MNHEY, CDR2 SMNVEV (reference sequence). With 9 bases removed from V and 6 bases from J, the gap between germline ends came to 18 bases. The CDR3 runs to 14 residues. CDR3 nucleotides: TGTGCCAGTTCCCAGGGGGGCCAAGTCAATGAGCAGTTCTTC. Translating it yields CASSQGGQVNEQFF.

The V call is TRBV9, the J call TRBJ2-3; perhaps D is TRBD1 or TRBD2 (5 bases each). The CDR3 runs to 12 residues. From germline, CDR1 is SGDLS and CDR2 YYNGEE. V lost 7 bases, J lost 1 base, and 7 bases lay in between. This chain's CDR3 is CASGTGTDTQYF. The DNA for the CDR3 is TGTGCCAGCGGGACGGGCACAGATACGCAGTATTTT. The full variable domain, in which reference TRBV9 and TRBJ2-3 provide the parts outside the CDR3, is DSGVTQTPKHLITATGQRVTLRCSPRSGDLSVYWYQQSLDQGLQFLIQYYNGEERAKGNILERFSAQQFPDLHSELNLSSLELGDSALYFCASGTGTDTQYFGPGTRLTVL.

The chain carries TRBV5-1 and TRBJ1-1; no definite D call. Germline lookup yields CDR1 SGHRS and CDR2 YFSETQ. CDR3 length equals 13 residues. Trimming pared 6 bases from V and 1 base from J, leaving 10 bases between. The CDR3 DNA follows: TGCGCCAGCACTCTTTCCGGGAACACTGAAGCTTTCTTT. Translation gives CASTLSGNTEAFF.

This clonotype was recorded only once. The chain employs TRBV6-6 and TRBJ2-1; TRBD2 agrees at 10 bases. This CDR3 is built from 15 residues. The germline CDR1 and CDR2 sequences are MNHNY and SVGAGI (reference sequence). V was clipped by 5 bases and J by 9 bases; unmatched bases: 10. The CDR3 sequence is CASSLAGEAVAEQFF. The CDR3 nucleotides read TGTGCCAGCAGTCTAGCGGGGGAGGCCGTTGCTGAGCAGTTCTTC.

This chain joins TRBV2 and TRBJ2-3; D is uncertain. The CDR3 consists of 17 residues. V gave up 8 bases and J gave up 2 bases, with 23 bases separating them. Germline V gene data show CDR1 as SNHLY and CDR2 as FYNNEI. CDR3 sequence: CASVVPLSGAPTDTQYF. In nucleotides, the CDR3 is TGTGCCAGCGTGGTCCCCCTTTCGGGTGCCCCCACAGATACGCAGTATTTT. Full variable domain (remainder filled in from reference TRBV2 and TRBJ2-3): EPEVTQTPSHQVTQMGQEVILRCVPISNHLYFYWYRQILGQKVEFLVSFYNNEISEKSEIFDDQFSVERPDGSNFTLKIRSTKLEDSAMYFCASVVPLSGAPTDTQYFGPGTRLTVL.

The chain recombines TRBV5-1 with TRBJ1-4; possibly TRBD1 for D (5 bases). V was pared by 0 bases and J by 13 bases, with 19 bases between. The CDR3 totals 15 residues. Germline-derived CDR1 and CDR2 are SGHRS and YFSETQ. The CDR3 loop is CASSLDDPGGELLFF. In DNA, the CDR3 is TGCGCCAGCAGCTTGGACGATCCCGGGGGGGAATTACTGTTTTTT.

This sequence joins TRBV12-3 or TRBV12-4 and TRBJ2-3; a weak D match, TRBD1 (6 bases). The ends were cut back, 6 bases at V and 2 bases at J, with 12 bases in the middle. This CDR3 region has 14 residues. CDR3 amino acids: CASSLQGYTDTQYF. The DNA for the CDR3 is TGTGCCAGCAGCCTACAGGGCTACACAGATACGCAGTATTTT.

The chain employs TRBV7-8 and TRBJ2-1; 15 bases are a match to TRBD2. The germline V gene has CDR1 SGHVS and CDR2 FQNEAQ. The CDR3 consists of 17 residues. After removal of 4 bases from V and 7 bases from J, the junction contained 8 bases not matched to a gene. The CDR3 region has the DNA TGTGCCAGCAGCTGGACTAGCGGGGGGGCCGGTTTAAATGAGCAGTTCTTC. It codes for CASSWTSGGAGLNEQFF.

CDR3 in DNA: TGCGCCAGCAGTGAGTCGATCCGGGGCATGAACACTGAAGCTTTCTTT. Translating gives CASSESIRGMNTEAFF. The chain is built from TRBV10-2 and TRBJ1-1, with D perhaps matching TRBD1 (5 bases). Trimming left V 0 bases short and J 0 bases short, with 11 bases between. CDR1 WSHSY and CDR2 SAAADI come from the germline V gene. This CDR3 has 16 residues.

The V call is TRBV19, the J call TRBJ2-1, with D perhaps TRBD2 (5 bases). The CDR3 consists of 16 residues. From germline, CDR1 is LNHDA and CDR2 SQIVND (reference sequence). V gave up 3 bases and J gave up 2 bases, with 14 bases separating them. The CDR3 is CASSIEEGVTYNEQFF. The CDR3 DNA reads TGTGCCAGTAGTATTGAAGAGGGAGTCACCTACAATGAGCAGTTCTTC.

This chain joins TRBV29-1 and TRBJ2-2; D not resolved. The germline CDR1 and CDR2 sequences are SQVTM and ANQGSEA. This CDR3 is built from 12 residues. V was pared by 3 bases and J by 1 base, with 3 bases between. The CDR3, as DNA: TGCAGCGTTGACAGGAACACCGGGGAGCTGTTTTTT. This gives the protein CSVDRNTGELFF.

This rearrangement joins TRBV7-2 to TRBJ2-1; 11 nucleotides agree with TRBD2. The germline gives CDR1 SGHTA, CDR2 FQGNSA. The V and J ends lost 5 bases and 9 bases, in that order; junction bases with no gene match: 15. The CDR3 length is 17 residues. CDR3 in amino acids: CASSPRTSGWDSGEQFF. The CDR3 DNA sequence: TGTGCCAGCAGCCCCCGGACTAGCGGGTGGGATTCGGGTGAGCAGTTCTTC.

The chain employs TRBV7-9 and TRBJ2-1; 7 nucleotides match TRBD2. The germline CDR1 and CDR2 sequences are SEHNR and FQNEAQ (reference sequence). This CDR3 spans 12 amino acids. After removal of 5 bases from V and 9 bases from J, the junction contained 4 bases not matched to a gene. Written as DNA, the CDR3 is TGTGCCAGCAGCGCCGGGGGGACTGAGCAGTTCTTC. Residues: CASSAGGTEQFF.

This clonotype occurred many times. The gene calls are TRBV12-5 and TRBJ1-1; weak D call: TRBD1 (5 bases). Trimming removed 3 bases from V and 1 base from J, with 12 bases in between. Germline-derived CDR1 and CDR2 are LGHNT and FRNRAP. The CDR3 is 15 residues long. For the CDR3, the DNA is TGTGCTAGTGGTTTACCGACGACAGCGAACACTGAAGCTTTCTTT. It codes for CASGLPTTANTEAFF.